These T cell receptor beta chains were read from a single sample in a study of cytomegalovirus exposure and HLA in healthy donors. TCRdb's copy holds only in-frame clones and misses some; the assay was immunoSEQ multiplex PCR. The repertoire holds 100,000 to 150,000 clones, with about 84% as singletons. The sequencing sample was made of PBMCs. The receptors derive from a man aged 35 to 55 in good health and CMV-seronegative. Each CDR3 is given with its conserved first and last residue. A D gene is named only where the DNA matches it firmly. Expanded clones are given a class, and other clones once, few, many or no size at all.

d_call: TRBD1; j_call: TRBJ1-2; clone_size: once; v_call: TRBV7-2; cdr3_nt: TGTGCCAGCAGCCCCGCCGGTGGCAGGGGGGATGGCTACACCTTC; cdr3_aa: CASSPAGGRGDGYTF
d_call: NA; j_call: TRBJ1-2; clone_size: NA; v_call: TRBV19; cdr3_nt: TGTGCCAGTAGTATCGGAGGTAACTATGGCTACACCTTC; cdr3_aa: CASSIGGNYGYTF
d_call: NA; j_call: TRBJ2-7; clone_size: NA; v_call: TRBV9; cdr3_nt: TGTGCCAGCAGCGTAGTTTCCGGCTACGAGCAGTACTTC; cdr3_aa: CASSVVSGYEQYF
d_call: NA; j_call: TRBJ2-6; clone_size: NA; v_call: TRBV18; cdr3_nt: TGTGCCAGCTCATTTCTCGGGGACTCTGGGGCCAACGTCCTGACTTTC; cdr3_aa: CASSFLGDSGANVLTF
d_call: NA; j_call: TRBJ2-3; clone_size: NA; v_call: TRBV2; cdr3_nt: TGTGCCAGCAGTGAACGGGGGTGGGATACGCAGTATTTT; cdr3_aa: CASSERGWDTQYF
d_call: TRBD2; j_call: TRBJ2-1; clone_size: NA; v_call: TRBV14; cdr3_nt: TGTGCCAGCAGCCAAGCCCGGACTAGCGGGGGGGCCGTTGAGCAGTTCTTC; cdr3_aa: CASSQARTSGGAVEQFF
d_call: NA; j_call: TRBJ2-3; clone_size: NA; v_call: TRBV5-1; cdr3_nt: TGCGCCAGCAGCTTCTACCCCTTTCTAGAGGTGGCAGATACGCAGTATTTT; cdr3_aa: CASSFYPFLEVADTQYF
d_call: NA; j_call: TRBJ1-5; clone_size: NA; v_call: TRBV6-1; cdr3_nt: TGTGCCAGCAGTGAAGGGAGGGGGCCCCAGCATTTT; cdr3_aa: CASSEGRGPQHF
d_call: TRBD1; j_call: TRBJ1-3; clone_size: NA; v_call: TRBV7-2; cdr3_nt: TGTGCCAGCAGCTCGGACAGGGGACCAAGCTCTGGAAACACCATATATTTT; cdr3_aa: CASSSDRGPSSGNTIYF
d_call: NA; j_call: TRBJ1-2; clone_size: NA; v_call: TRBV6-5; cdr3_nt: TGTGCCAGCAGATGGGGGACTAACCACTATGGCTACACCTTC; cdr3_aa: CASRWGTNHYGYTF
d_call: NA; j_call: TRBJ1-2; clone_size: NA; v_call: TRBV13; cdr3_nt: TGTGCCAGCAGCTCGACGGAGGATGGCTACACCTTC; cdr3_aa: CASSSTEDGYTF
d_call: TRBD2; j_call: TRBJ2-2; clone_size: once; v_call: TRBV2; cdr3_nt: TGTGCCAGCAGTACGGGGGGGATTGGGACCGGGGAGCTGTTTTTT; cdr3_aa: CASSTGGIGTGELFF
d_call: TRBD2; j_call: TRBJ2-1; clone_size: few; v_call: TRBV11-3; cdr3_nt: TGTGCCAGCAGTCCCGGGACTAGCGGGGGGCCGGGTTTATCCTACAATGAGCAGTTCTTC; cdr3_aa: CASSPGTSGGPGLSYNEQFF
d_call: TRBD2; j_call: TRBJ2-1; clone_size: once; v_call: TRBV27; cdr3_nt: TGTGCCAGCAGTGGAAGCCCAGCGGGGGACAATGAGCAGTTCTTC; cdr3_aa: CASSGSPAGDNEQFF
d_call: NA; j_call: TRBJ2-2; clone_size: NA; v_call: TRBV2; cdr3_nt: TGTGCCAGCCTATCCGCCGGGGAGCTGTTTTTT; cdr3_aa: CASLSAGELFF
d_call: NA; j_call: TRBJ2-1; clone_size: few; v_call: TRBV11-2; cdr3_nt: TGTGCCAGCAGCTTCTGGGACATCCCCTACTACAATGAGCAGTTCTTC; cdr3_aa: CASSFWDIPYYNEQFF
d_call: NA; j_call: TRBJ1-1; clone_size: NA; v_call: TRBV6-4; cdr3_nt: TGTGCCAGCAGTGTCCAGGCGAACACTGAAGCTTTCTTT; cdr3_aa: CASSVQANTEAFF
d_call: NA; j_call: TRBJ2-5; clone_size: NA; v_call: TRBV15; cdr3_nt: TGTGCCACCAGCAGAGGCAACCTAGAAGAGACCCAGTACTTC; cdr3_aa: CATSRGNLEETQYF
d_call: NA; j_call: TRBJ1-2; clone_size: NA; v_call: TRBV27; cdr3_nt: TGTGCCAGCAGAGGACTGGTCGGCGGCTACACCTTC; cdr3_aa: CASRGLVGGYTF
d_call: TRBD1; j_call: TRBJ2-7; clone_size: NA; v_call: TRBV5-1; cdr3_nt: TGCGCCAGCAGGGGCGGGACAGGGGCCTACGAGCAGTACTTC; cdr3_aa: CASRGGTGAYEQYF
d_call: NA; j_call: TRBJ2-3; clone_size: NA; v_call: TRBV6-5; cdr3_nt: TGTGCCAGCGGCAAGGGGGGGGATACGCAGTATTTT; cdr3_aa: CASGKGGDTQYF
d_call: NA; j_call: TRBJ1-2; clone_size: few; v_call: TRBV28; cdr3_nt: TGTGCCAGCACCTTGGGGGACTTACCCCAAGCTAACTATGGCTACACCTTC; cdr3_aa: CASTLGDLPQANYGYTF
d_call: TRBD1; j_call: TRBJ1-3; clone_size: NA; v_call: TRBV30; cdr3_nt: TGTGCCTGGTTCCGGGACAGTGGAAACACCATATATTTT; cdr3_aa: CAWFRDSGNTIYF
d_call: NA; j_call: TRBJ1-5; clone_size: few; v_call: TRBV7-2; cdr3_nt: TGTGCCAGCAGCTTAGATGGGCAGTACAATCAGCCCCAGCATTTT; cdr3_aa: CASSLDGQYNQPQHF
d_call: NA; j_call: TRBJ2-7; clone_size: NA; v_call: TRBV27; cdr3_nt: TGTGCCAGCAGTTTGGGTGGGGCTGAGCAGTACTTC; cdr3_aa: CASSLGGAEQYF
d_call: TRBD1; j_call: TRBJ2-7; clone_size: once; v_call: TRBV4-3; cdr3_nt: TGCGCCAGCAGCCAAGAAGGGACAGGGGGCGAGCAGTACTTC; cdr3_aa: CASSQEGTGGEQYF
d_call: NA; j_call: TRBJ2-2; clone_size: NA; v_call: TRBV5-1; cdr3_nt: TGCGCCAGCAGTTTCCCCACAGGGAGGGCGAACACCGGGGAGCTGTTTTTT; cdr3_aa: CASSFPTGRANTGELFF
d_call: TRBD2; j_call: TRBJ2-1; clone_size: NA; v_call: TRBV9; cdr3_nt: TGTGCCAGCAGCGTAGCGGGGGGGCTATACAATGAGCAGTTCTTC; cdr3_aa: CASSVAGGLYNEQFF
d_call: NA; j_call: TRBJ2-3; clone_size: once; v_call: TRBV7-9; cdr3_nt: TGTGCCAGCAGCTTAATCGGGGGTATCGGAACAGATACGCAGTATTTT; cdr3_aa: CASSLIGGIGTDTQYF
d_call: NA; j_call: TRBJ1-4; clone_size: NA; v_call: TRBV2; cdr3_nt: TGTGCCAGCTCAGCCACGGGACGGGAGAATGAAAAACTGTTTTTT; cdr3_aa: CASSATGRENEKLFF
d_call: NA; j_call: TRBJ1-4; clone_size: NA; v_call: TRBV7-6; cdr3_nt: TGTGCCAGCAGCTTTGGCCCTAAGGAGCCTAATGAAAAACTGTTTTTT; cdr3_aa: CASSFGPKEPNEKLFF
d_call: NA; j_call: TRBJ2-7; clone_size: NA; v_call: TRBV27; cdr3_nt: TGTGCCAGCGGCCCCTCGACCTCCGGGTACGAGCAGTACTTC; cdr3_aa: CASGPSTSGYEQYF
d_call: NA; j_call: TRBJ1-1; clone_size: NA; v_call: TRBV7-2; cdr3_nt: TGTGCCAGCAGCTTTCTTATCCTTGAGACAGCTGGGAACACTGAAGCTTTCTTT; cdr3_aa: CASSFLILETAGNTEAFF